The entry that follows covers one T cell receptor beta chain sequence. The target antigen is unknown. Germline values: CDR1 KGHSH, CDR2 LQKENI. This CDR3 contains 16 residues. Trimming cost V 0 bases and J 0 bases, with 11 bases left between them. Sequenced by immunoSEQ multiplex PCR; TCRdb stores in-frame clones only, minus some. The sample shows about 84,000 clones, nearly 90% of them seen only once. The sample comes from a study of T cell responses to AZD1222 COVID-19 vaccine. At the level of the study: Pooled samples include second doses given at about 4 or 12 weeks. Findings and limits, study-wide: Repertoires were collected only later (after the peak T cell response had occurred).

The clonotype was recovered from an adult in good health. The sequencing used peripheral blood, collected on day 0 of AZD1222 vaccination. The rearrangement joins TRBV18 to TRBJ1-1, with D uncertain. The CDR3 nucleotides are TGTGCCAGCTCACCACCGGGTCTGGGTGTGAACACTGAAGCTTTCTTT. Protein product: CASSPPGLGVNTEAFF.